This TCR beta chain emerged from a study of blood T cell repertoires in COVID-19. Study-wide context: In each case, the material was cDNA or gDNA derived from T cells, B-cell-depleted T cells, or PBMCs.

Original processing notes: From reference gene primer amplification, estimates of nucleated cell counts were derived. Data came from immunoSEQ multiplex PCR; TCRdb stores just in-frame clones and leaves some out. V, J and clone size are those of that table, while D and trimming were read from the DNA. Among around 82,000 clones listed, roughly 85% were seen once. Per germline, CDR1 SGHRS and CDR2 YFSETQ. The length of the CDR3 is 13 residues. J lost 8 bases, V lost 4 bases, and 6 bases had no gene match. The gene calls are TRBV5-1 and TRBJ1-2, with 9 bases matching TRBD1. This receptor was taken from a man aged 50-59 years with COVID-19, enrolled during active disease. Sequenced: peripheral blood. CDR3 sequence: CASSQGQGDGYTF. For the CDR3, the DNA is TGCGCCAGCAGCCAGGGACAGGGCGACGGCTACACCTTC. The full variable domain, with the rest looked up from reference TRBV5-1 and TRBJ1-2, is KAGVTQTPRYLIKTRGQQVTLSCSPISGHRSVSWYQQTPGQGLQFLFEYFSETQRNKGNFPGRFSGRQFSNSRSEMNVSTLELGDSALYLCASSQGQGDGYTFGSGTRLTVV.